This T cell receptor beta chain came from a study of tumor-infiltrating lymphocytes in primary liver carcinoma. At the level of the study: Between roughly 4.2 and 10 cm across, the tumors were all of stage T1-T3 N0M0.

Each 20-30 mg portion of unsorted bulk tissue served as the source for co-extraction of RNA and DNA. The input was 500 ng total RNA; TCR beta cDNA was made from it with a constant-region primer. Slightly modified ARM-PCR served as the procedure for the TCR beta libraries. These libraries came from three rounds of nested multiplex PCR. The first two PCR rounds used TRBV1-TRBV30 primers with a Cbeta primer, roughly 10 cycles each. One entry per CDR3 protein, called by TCRdb with MiXCR from the multiplex PCR reads. The sample has around 60,000 distinct CDR3 sequences, about 71% seen once. The length of the CDR3 is 15 residues. Per germline, CDR1 SQVTM and CDR2 ANQGSEA. This clonotype has a single count. Germline and junction disagree at one end, which may indicate a read error.

The clonotype comes from a man aged 35-49 years with primary liver carcinoma and hepatitis B virus infection. The sequenced sample was liver tumor tissue from sampling region 4. Subset indicated: tumor region T4, right-lateral pole. The chain is built from TRBV29-1 and TRBJ2-3; D is perhaps TRBD2 (6 bases). The CDR3 nucleotides are TGCAGCGTTGAGGGCGGGACCGGCATCACAGATACGCATTATTTT. Amino acid sequence: CSVEGGTGITDTHYF.